What follows are 18 T cell receptor beta chains derived from one specimen sequenced in a study of regulatory T cells in long-lasting Graves disease (dated by TCRdb to the early 2020s). The protocol used for the library was multiplex PCR. The reads were generated on an Illumina HiSeq 4000. iRepertoire HTBI primers and Arm-PCR amplification of CDR3 regions were used to construct TCR beta libraries. TCRdb trimmed public reads at Q25 via fastp, called clones via MiXCR and kept in-frame beta chains. Each entry merges the rows of one CDR3 protein and shows their most common DNA and genes. The sample table lists a few hundred thousand distinct CDR3 sequences, more than 20% of them with a count of one. Clones ranked in the top ten supply around 30% of the sample. The time point label here, explained by the study, means: persistent/refractory GD, antithyroid drugs over 5 years with positive TRAb. RNA was extracted from PBMCs in TRIzol for both TCR sequencing and RNA sequencing.

Sequencing was performed on peripheral blood mononuclear cells (PBMCs), taken when the disease was refractory, from a patient treated with antithyroid drugs. These receptors all come from a woman between 40 and 50 years old with Graves disease. Donor details come from another sample of the same person, matched by shared clones.

This clonotype was detected a few times. This chain connects TRBV15 to TRBJ1-1; D remains unclear. The CDR3 consists of 15 residues. The ends were cut back, 1 base at V and 3 bases at J, with 12 bases in the middle. Germline CDR1 LNHNV, CDR2 YYDKDF (reference sequence). The DNA for the CDR3 is TGTGCCACCAGCAGAGGTACAAGCGGGGACACTGAAGCTTTCTTT. The encoded protein is CATSRGTSGDTEAFF.

This clonotype came up many times. The chain joins TRBV28 to TRBJ1-1; D might be TRBD1 (6 bases). CDR3 size: 16 residues. Germline loops: CDR1 MDHEN, CDR2 SYDVKM. V gave up 2 bases and J gave up 1 base, with 14 bases separating them. The CDR3 region has the DNA TGTGCCAGCAGTTTAGAGACGTACAGGGCGAACACTGAAGCTTTCTTT. Protein product: CASSLETYRANTEAFF.

This clonotype was recorded at least ten times. CDR3 nucleotide sequence: TGTGCCAGCAGTTACTTCTCAGGGGGCTACGAGCAGTACTTC. Amino acids: CASSYFSGGYEQYF. The chain is built from TRBV6-2 or TRBV6-3 and TRBJ2-7; 7 positions match TRBD1. From germline, CDR1 is MNHEY and CDR2 SVGEGT. J lost 3 bases, V lost 1 base, and 3 bases had no gene match. The CDR3 extends over 14 amino acids.

CDR3 residues: CASSGGQGFAEAFF. The CDR3 DNA sequence: TGCGCCAGCAGCGGAGGACAGGGGTTCGCTGAAGCTTTCTTT. The J gene is TRBJ1-1, the V gene TRBV5-1; 9 bases are shared with TRBD1. Per the germline V gene, CDR1 is SGHRS and CDR2 is YFSETQ. CDR3 length: 14 amino acids. V was clipped by 4 bases and J by 6 bases; unmatched bases: 7.

The CDR3 sequence: CSVAGDDGYTF. For the CDR3, the DNA is TGCAGCGTTGCAGGGGATGATGGCTACACCTTC. V usage is TRBV29-1 and J usage is TRBJ1-2, with D possibly matching TRBD1 (6 bases). Trimming cost V 4 bases and J 6 bases, with 9 bases left between them. There are 11 residues in the CDR3. Germline V gene lookup returns CDR1 SQVTM and CDR2 ANQGSEA.

A single count supports this clonotype. The gene calls are TRBV10-3 and TRBJ1-1; D gene ambiguous. The germline V and J ends were trimmed by 6 bases and 1 base, with 15 bases remaining between them. Germline CDR1 ENHRY, CDR2 SYGVKD. This CDR3 contains 15 residues. The CDR3 protein is CAISDRAAGNTEAFF. The CDR3 coding sequence is TGTGCCATCAGCGATCGTGCCGCGGGGAACACTGAAGCTTTCTTT.

This clonotype was found a few times. The V and J genes are TRBV5-5 and TRBJ2-2; a weak D match, TRBD1 (6 bases). Germline values: CDR1 SGHKS, CDR2 YYEKEE (reference sequence). V was pared by 6 bases and J by 2 bases, with 14 bases between. CDR3 size: 15 residues. The CDR3 nucleotides read TGTGCCAGCACTTGGACAGTATCTAACACCGGGGAGCTGTTTTTT. It translates to CASTWTVSNTGELFF.

This clonotype was seen at least ten times. The chain is built from TRBV28 and TRBJ2-7; possible D gene TRBD2, 7 bases. This CDR3 comprises 16 residues. Trimming removed 4 bases from V and 5 bases from J, with 21 bases in between. Germline V gene lookup returns CDR1 MDHEN and CDR2 SYDVKM. CDR3 protein: CASSSPEGGRYDEQYF. As DNA, the CDR3 is TGTGCCAGCAGTTCCCCCGAGGGGGGGCGTTATGACGAGCAGTACTTC.

The chain recombines TRBV15 with TRBJ1-5, with D possibly being TRBD1 (6 bases). CDR3 length: 13 amino acids. Trimming shortened V by 7 bases and J by 3 bases, and 10 bases separated the two germline ends. The V gene's germline CDR1 is LNHNV and CDR2 YYDKDF (reference sequence). The CDR3 DNA sequence: TGTGCCACCACCAGGGGTTCCAATCAGCCCCAGCATTTT. It yields the protein CATTRGSNQPQHF.

This chain joins TRBV25-1 and TRBJ2-5; weak D call: TRBD1 (6 bases). CDR1 and CDR2 (germline): MGHDK, SYGVNS. Trimming pared 3 bases from V and 4 bases from J, leaving 15 bases between. CDR3 length: 15 amino acids. CDR3 coding DNA: TGTGCCAGCAGTGAGGGGGCTCGGCGAGCAGAGACCCAGTACTTC. Its protein product is CASSEGARRAETQYF.

The sample holds many counts of this clonotype. The V gene is TRBV3-1, the J gene TRBJ2-5; D is possibly TRBD2 (5 bases). Trimming took off 3 bases at V and 4 bases at J, with 21 bases between the two ends. The CDR3 has 17 residues. CDR1 and CDR2 from the germline V gene are LGHDT and YNNKEL (reference sequence). CDR3 bases: TGTGCCAGCAGCCATCTACCGGCGGGCCCGGGCGTAGAGACCCAGTACTTC. This gives the protein CASSHLPAGPGVETQYF.

The genes are TRBV30 and TRBJ1-4; 10 bases align to TRBD1. V shed 5 bases and J 6 bases; nucleotides not matched to a gene: 6. From germline, CDR1 is GTSNPN and CDR2 SVGIG (reference sequence). This CDR3 spans 14 amino acids. Written as DNA, the CDR3 is TGTGCCTGGGGCACCGGGACAGGGGATGAAAAACTGTTTTTT. It specifies CAWGTGTGDEKLFF. Based on the CDR3 plus reference TRBV30 and TRBJ1-4, the full variable domain is SQTIHQWPATLVQPVGSPLSLECTVEGTSNPNLYWYRQAAGRGLQLLFYSVGIGQISSEVPQNLSASRPQDRQFILSSKKLLLSDSGFYLCAWGTGTGDEKLFFGSGTQLSVL.

In this sample, this clonotype turned up many times. The chain links TRBV28 to TRBJ2-7; 8 nucleotides line up with TRBD1. J lost 0 bases, V lost 5 bases, and 12 bases had no gene match. The CDR3 has 17 residues. Germline V gives CDR1 MDHEN, CDR2 SYDVKM. The CDR3, as DNA: TGTGCCAGCAGTACACAGGTAGGGACAGGACCCTCCTACGAGCAGTACTTC. Amino acid sequence: CASSTQVGTGPSYEQYF.

This clonotype was detected many times. V gene TRBV2 combines with J gene TRBJ2-7, with D unresolved. V was pared by 4 bases and J by 4 bases, with 8 bases between. CDR3 size: 12 residues. Germline CDR1 reads SNHLY; CDR2 reads FYNNEI. The DNA for the CDR3 is TGTGCCAGCAGTGGTCAGACTTACGAGCAGTACTTC. Translation gives CASSGQTYEQYF.

The rearrangement joins TRBV6-1 to TRBJ2-3; maybe TRBD2 (6 bases). CDR3 size: 14 residues. In germline, CDR1 is MNHNS, CDR2 SASEGT. Trimming removed 7 bases at V and 0 bases at J, with 11 bases between. CDR3 DNA: TGTGCCAGCAAGGAGGGCGGGAGCACAGATACGCAGTATTTT. Its translation is CASKEGGSTDTQYF.

Ten or more counts support this clonotype. This chain uses TRBV28 with TRBJ1-4; 7 bases align to TRBD1. CDR3 length: 14 residues. Per germline, CDR1 MDHEN and CDR2 SYDVKM. V lost 8 bases to trimming and J lost 4 bases; unmatched junction nucleotides: 7. This chain's CDR3 is CASGRGGYNEKLFF. The DNA of the CDR3 is TGTGCCAGCGGCAGGGGGGGTTATAATGAAAAACTGTTTTTT.

This clonotype was observed many times. This chain links TRBV12-3 or TRBV12-4 with TRBJ2-7; 8 bases fit TRBD2. V was pared by 1 base and J by 0 bases, with 2 bases of the junction left unmatched. The CDR3 spans 15 residues. CDR3 in DNA: TGTGCCAGCAGTTTAGGGCTAGCGGGCTCCTACGAGCAGTACTTC. It translates to CASSLGLAGSYEQYF.

This clonotype was observed a handful of times. V and J are TRBV4-1 and TRBJ2-7; D is unresolved. V was cut by 1 base and J by 4 bases, with 8 bases left in between. The CDR3 contains 13 residues. The germline V gene has CDR1 MGHRA and CDR2 YSYEKL. CDR3 in DNA: TGCGCCAGCAGCCAAGTTGTGAAGTACGAGCAGTACTTC. Protein: CASSQVVKYEQYF.